A single sample is the source of the 15 T cell receptor beta chains below, sequenced in a study of shared clonotypes between healthy human individuals. Method: immunoSEQ multiplex PCR; TCRdb's copy keeps in-frame clones and lacks some. The repertoire consists of around 2,000,000 clones, with around 96% occurring once and the leading ten covering roughly 1%. Only CD45RO-negative cells positively selected for CCR7 counted as naive CD8 cells, so terminally differentiated effector memory CD45RA+ cells were excluded. Input material: naive CD8+ T cells sorted from blood. Receptors were obtained from a man aged 18 to 35 in good health.

About this clone itself: Other DNA sequences within the sample encode an identical CDR3. The CDR3 DNA follows: TGTGCCAGCAGAACCCTAGCGGGAGTCACAGATACGCAGTATTTT. Its translation: CASRTLAGVTDTQYF. This chain connects TRBV27 to TRBJ2-3; 10 bases align to TRBD2. Germline CDR1 MNHEY, CDR2 SMNVEV (reference sequence). Trimming took 6 bases from V and 2 from J; bases not matched to a gene: 5. The CDR3 sequence is 15 residues long.

This chain uses TRBV9 with TRBJ2-6; the D gene is possibly TRBD1 (6 bases). The germline V and J ends were trimmed by 0 bases and 0 bases, with 13 bases remaining between them. Germline loops: CDR1 SGDLS, CDR2 YYNGEE. The CDR3 extends over 18 amino acids. The CDR3 DNA follows: TGTGCCAGCAGCGTAGAGGGGGACACCATCTCTGGGGCCAACGTCCTGACTTTC. It encodes CASSVEGDTISGANVLTF.

The rearrangement links TRBV7-9 to TRBJ2-1; D gene uncertain. V lost 4 bases and J 6 bases, leaving 22 bases between the germline ends. Per germline, CDR1 SEHNR and CDR2 FQNEAQ (reference sequence). The CDR3 loop spans 17 amino acids. The CDR3 nucleotides are TGTGCCAGCAGCTATCGACTTGCCCCGGCTTGGGTCAATGAGCAGTTCTTC. It codes for CASSYRLAPAWVNEQFF.

The rearrangement links TRBV27 to TRBJ1-1; the match to TRBD1 covers 8 bases. The CDR3 covers 15 residues. V trimming: 6 bases; J trimming: 6 bases; junction bases outside the gene matches: 12. Germline CDR1 and CDR2: MNHEY and SMNVEV (reference sequence). CDR3 in amino acids: CASSLLGQGDAEAFF. CDR3 DNA sequence: TGTGCCAGCAGCCTCCTAGGACAGGGAGACGCTGAAGCTTTCTTT.

J is TRBJ2-7 and V is TRBV4-1; possible D gene TRBD1, 5 bases. In germline, CDR1 is MGHRA, CDR2 YSYEKL. Trimming removed 3 bases from V and 3 bases from J, with 12 bases in between. The CDR3 loop spans 14 amino acids. The CDR3 region is CASSQGIDSYEQYF. DNA of the CDR3: TGCGCCAGCAGCCAGGGCATCGACAGCTACGAGCAGTACTTC.

This clone showed up just once. This chain connects TRBV4-1 to TRBJ1-2; D is possibly TRBD1 (5 bases). This CDR3 region has 13 residues. Trimming left V 3 bases short and J 5 bases short, with 10 bases between. Germline CDR1 is MGHRA and CDR2 is YSYEKL. CDR3 nucleotides: TGCGCCAGCAGCCAGATCAGGGATTATGGCTACACCTTC. Translation gives CASSQIRDYGYTF.

In the case of this clone: In the same sample, other DNA sequences code for this CDR3. Here the CDR3 DNA reads TGTGCCAGCAGTCCCGGGACAGGTTATGGCTACACCTTC. Translating it yields CASSPGTGYGYTF. The chain employs TRBV27 and TRBJ1-2; 8 bases are shared with TRBD1. The CDR3 has 13 residues. The germline V gene has CDR1 MNHEY and CDR2 SMNVEV (reference sequence). Trimming took 5 bases from V and 5 from J; bases not matched to a gene: 4.

A note on this clone: The same CDR3 is also encoded by other DNA sequences in this sample. This chain joins TRBV9 and TRBJ1-6, with D unclear. The CDR3 is 16 amino acids. Looked up from germline, CDR1 is SGDLS and CDR2 is YYNGEE. V was cut by 1 base and J by 0 bases, with 8 bases left in between. Here the CDR3 DNA reads TGTGCCAGCAGCGTATCCGGTAGCTCCTATAATTCACCCCTCCACTTT. Its translation: CASSVSGSSYNSPLHF.

The chain links TRBV6-5 to TRBJ1-1; D is unclear. The V gene lost 6 bases and the J gene lost 0 bases, with 11 bases spanning the gap. Germline V lookup: CDR1 MNHEY, CDR2 SVGAGI. The CDR3 has 14 residues. The CDR3 region is CASRPDTLNTEAFF. The CDR3 DNA is TGTGCCAGCAGACCCGACACATTGAACACTGAAGCTTTCTTT.

The V and J genes are TRBV6-1 and TRBJ2-7; no firm D call. Germline values: CDR1 MNHNS, CDR2 SASEGT. Trimming took off 0 bases at V and 2 bases at J, with 11 bases between the two ends. The CDR3 totals 15 residues. For the CDR3, the DNA is TGTGCCAGCAGTGAAGCCCTAACAGCCACCTACGAGCAGTACTTC. It encodes CASSEALTATYEQYF.

The chain couples TRBV5-6 to TRBJ1-1; 9 bases line up with TRBD1. The CDR3 loop spans 17 amino acids. J gave up 3 bases and V 1 base, and 10 bases lay outside the gene matches. The germline CDR1 and CDR2 sequences are SGHDT and YYEEEE. CDR3 protein: CASSLNLGQGHDTEAFF. The CDR3 region has the DNA TGTGCCAGCAGCTTGAACCTGGGACAGGGTCATGACACTGAAGCTTTCTTT.

As concerns this clone: The same CDR3 can be traced to other DNA sequences in this sample. The V call is TRBV6-5, the J call TRBJ2-5, with D tentatively TRBD2 (5 bases). V lost 0 bases, J lost 5 bases, and 10 bases lay in between. The CDR3 spans 14 residues. Per the germline V gene, CDR1 is MNHEY and CDR2 is SVGAGI. The CDR3 DNA reads as TGTGCCAGCAGTTACTCCGGACTTGGGGAGACCCAGTACTTC. Its protein product is CASSYSGLGETQYF.

The J gene is TRBJ1-5, the V gene TRBV4-1; a weak D match, TRBD1 (5 bases). CDR1 and CDR2 (germline): MGHRA, YSYEKL. The CDR3 is 15 residues long. V dropped 7 bases and J dropped 3 bases, with 16 bases sitting between them. The CDR3, as DNA: TGCGCCAGCAACTGGGACCGGGGTTCCAATCAGCCCCAGCATTTT. It translates to CASNWDRGSNQPQHF.

The table lists this clone with a count of one. The J gene is TRBJ1-3, the V gene TRBV30; perhaps TRBD1 as D (5 bases). Germline CDR1 GTSNPN, CDR2 SVGIG (reference sequence). V gave up 5 bases and J gave up 0 bases, with 11 bases separating them. This CDR3 is 14 amino acids long. The CDR3 sequence: CAWALGGSGNTIYF. The DNA of the CDR3 is TGTGCCTGGGCCCTTGGGGGCTCTGGAAACACCATATATTTT.

The V gene is TRBV27, the J gene TRBJ2-7, with 9 bases matching TRBD2. CDR3 length equals 15 residues. Unmatched junction bases numbered 2, after V lost 2 bases and J lost 0 bases. Germline V gene sequence: CDR1 MNHEY, CDR2 SMNVEV (reference sequence). This CDR3 reads CASSLGGRDSYEQYF. The CDR3 DNA sequence: TGTGCCAGCAGTTTAGGCGGGAGGGACTCCTACGAGCAGTACTTC.